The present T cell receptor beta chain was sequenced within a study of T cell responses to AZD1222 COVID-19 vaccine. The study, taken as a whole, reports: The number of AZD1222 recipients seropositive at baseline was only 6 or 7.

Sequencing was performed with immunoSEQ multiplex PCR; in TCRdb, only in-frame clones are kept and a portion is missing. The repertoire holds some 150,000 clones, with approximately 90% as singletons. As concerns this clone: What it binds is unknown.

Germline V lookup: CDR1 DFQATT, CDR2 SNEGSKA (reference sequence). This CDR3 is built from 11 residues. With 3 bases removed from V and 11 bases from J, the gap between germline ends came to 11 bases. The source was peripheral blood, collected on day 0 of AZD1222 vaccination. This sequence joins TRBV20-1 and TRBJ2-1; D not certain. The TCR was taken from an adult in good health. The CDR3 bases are TGCAGTGCTAGCCGGACCCCTCAGCAGTTCTTC. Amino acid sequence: CSASRTPQQFF.